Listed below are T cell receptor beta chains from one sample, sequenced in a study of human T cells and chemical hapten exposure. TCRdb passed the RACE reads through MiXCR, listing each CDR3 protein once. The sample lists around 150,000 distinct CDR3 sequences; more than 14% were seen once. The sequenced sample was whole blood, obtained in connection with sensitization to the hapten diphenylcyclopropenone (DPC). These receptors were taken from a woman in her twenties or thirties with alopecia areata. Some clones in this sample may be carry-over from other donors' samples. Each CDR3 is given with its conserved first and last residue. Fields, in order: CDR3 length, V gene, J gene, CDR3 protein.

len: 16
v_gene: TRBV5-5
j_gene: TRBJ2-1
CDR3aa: CASSLVAGLVNDEQFF

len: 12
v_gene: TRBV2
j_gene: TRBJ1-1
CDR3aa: CASNVEGAEAFF

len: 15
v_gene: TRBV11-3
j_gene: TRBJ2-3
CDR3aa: CASSPRGGRTDTQYF

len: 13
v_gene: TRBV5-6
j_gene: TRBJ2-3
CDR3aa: CASSHSWVDTQYF

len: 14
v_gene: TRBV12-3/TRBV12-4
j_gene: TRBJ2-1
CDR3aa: CASSWTGGFNEQFF

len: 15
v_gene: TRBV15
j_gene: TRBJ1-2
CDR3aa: CATSRDAGGRYGYTF

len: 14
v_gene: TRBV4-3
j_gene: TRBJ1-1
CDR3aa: CASSQDPRDTEAFF

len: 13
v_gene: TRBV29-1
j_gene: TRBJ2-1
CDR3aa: CSVAAGGYNEQFF

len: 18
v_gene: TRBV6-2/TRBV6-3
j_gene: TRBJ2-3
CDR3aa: CASSYSGTSNPSTDTQYF

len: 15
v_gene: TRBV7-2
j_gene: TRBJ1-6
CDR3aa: CASSLAGGSNSPLHF

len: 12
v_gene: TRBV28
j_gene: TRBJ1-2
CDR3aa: CASTTGDYGYTF

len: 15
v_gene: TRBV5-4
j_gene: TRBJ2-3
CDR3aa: CASSLVRRGRDTQYF

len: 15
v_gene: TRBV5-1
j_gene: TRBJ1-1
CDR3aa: CASSSGRIGFTEAFF

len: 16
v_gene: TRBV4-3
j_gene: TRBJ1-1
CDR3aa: CASSQEQGTLGSEAFF

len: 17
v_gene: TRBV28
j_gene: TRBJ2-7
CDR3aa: CASPPGTSGSSTYEQYF

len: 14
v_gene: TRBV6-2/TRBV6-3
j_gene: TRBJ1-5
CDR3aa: CASLGQGINQPQHF

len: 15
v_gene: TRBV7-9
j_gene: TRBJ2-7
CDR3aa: CGSSPYRGQAYEQYF

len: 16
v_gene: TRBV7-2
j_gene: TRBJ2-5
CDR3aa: CASSFGGTPRRETQYF